Shown below are 28 T cell receptor beta chains from a single sample sequenced in a study of cytomegalovirus exposure and HLA in healthy donors. A multiplex PCR was run with 60 Vbeta primers and 13 Jbeta primers. Clones were read by immunoSEQ multiplex PCR, and TCRdb kept only the in-frame ones, dropping some. This table lists about 70,000 clones. The sequenced sample was PBMCs. All receptors come from a female donor in good health and CMV-seropositive.

The chain joins TRBV7-9 to TRBJ2-7; 8 bases fit TRBD1. The length of the CDR3 is 16 residues. The germline V gene encodes CDR1 SEHNR and CDR2 FQNEAQ (reference sequence). The J segment lost 2 bases and the V segment lost 5 bases, leaving 11 bases of the junction unmatched. CDR3 protein: CASSIRQGPGTYEQYF. Here the CDR3 DNA reads TGTGCCAGCAGCATAAGACAGGGGCCCGGGACCTACGAGCAGTACTTC.

The genes are TRBV4-1 and TRBJ2-1, with 7 bases lining up with TRBD1. With V trimmed by 4 bases and J by 3 bases, 9 bases remained unmatched. The CDR3 spans 16 residues. Germline V CDR1 and CDR2: MGHRA, YSYEKL. The CDR3 here is CASSRIRDSIYNEQFF. As DNA, the CDR3 is TGCGCCAGCAGCCGCATTAGGGACAGCATCTACAATGAGCAGTTCTTC.

The chain carries TRBV5-1 and TRBJ2-5; 7 nucleotides align to TRBD1. CDR1 and CDR2 (germline): SGHRS, YFSETQ. The V segment lost 2 bases and the J segment 7 bases; nucleotides outside the gene matches: 8. This CDR3 region has 14 residues. CDR3 residues: CASSLGTVPGTQYF. The CDR3 nucleotides read TGCGCCAGCAGCTTAGGGACAGTCCCAGGGACCCAGTACTTC.

This CDR3 reads CASTLTSTDTQYF. In DNA, the CDR3 is TGTGCCAGCACACTTACTAGCACAGATACGCAGTATTTT. This chain links TRBV6-1 with TRBJ2-3; the D is unclear. Trimming left V 7 bases short and J 0 bases short, with 8 bases between. CDR1 is MNHNS and CDR2 is SASEGT in the germline V gene. The CDR3 is 13 residues long.

The chain recombines TRBV4-3 with TRBJ1-1, with 9 bases matching TRBD1. The CDR3 length is 17 residues. V lost 1 base, J lost 4 bases, and 10 bases stayed unmatched. Germline CDR1 reads LGHNA; CDR2 reads YSLEER. CDR3 DNA sequence: TGCGCCAGCAGCCAAGCCCTGGACAGGGGATCAGGCACTGAAGCTTTCTTT. Amino acid sequence: CASSQALDRGSGTEAFF.

The CDR3 here is CAWTVGQGVVYEQYF. For the CDR3, the DNA is TGTGCCTGGACCGTCGGACAGGGAGTAGTCTACGAGCAGTACTTC. The chain joins TRBV30 to TRBJ2-7, with 8 positions matching TRBD1. With 4 bases clipped from V and 3 bases from J, the junction kept 11 bases outside the gene matches. The germline V gene encodes CDR1 GTSNPN and CDR2 SVGIG (reference sequence). CDR3 length: 15 residues.

The J gene is TRBJ2-7, the V gene TRBV18; TRBD2 matches at 12 bases. CDR3 size: 16 residues. V lost 0 bases and J lost 1; bases outside the gene matches: 1. CDR1 and CDR2 (germline): KGHSH, LQKENI. CDR3 region: CASSPPLAGGSYEQYF. CDR3 coding DNA: TGTGCCAGCTCACCACCCCTAGCGGGAGGGTCCTACGAGCAGTACTTC.

This chain uses TRBV4-2 with TRBJ1-4; D is uncertain. V gave up 3 bases and J gave up 4 bases, with 12 bases separating them. This CDR3 contains 15 residues. Germline V CDR1 and CDR2: LGHNA, YNFKEQ. CDR3 in DNA: TGTGCCAGCAGCCAGAGTCGGGGTTATAATGAAAAACTGTTTTTT. Its protein is CASSQSRGYNEKLFF.

The chain has TRBV6-5 and TRBJ1-4, with D possibly being TRBD1 (5 bases). The CDR3 sequence is 15 residues long. In germline, CDR1 is MNHEY, CDR2 SVGAGI. V was pared by 0 bases and J by 3 bases, with 8 bases between. The CDR3 loop is CASSYSDRSNEKLFF. CDR3 coding DNA: TGTGCCAGCAGTTACTCCGACAGATCTAATGAAAAACTGTTTTTT.

The chain carries TRBV19 and TRBJ1-2; D ambiguous. V dropped 3 bases and J dropped 8 bases, with 16 bases sitting between them. CDR1 is LNHDA and CDR2 is SQIVND in the germline V gene (reference sequence). This CDR3 contains 14 residues. CDR3 sequence (DNA): TGTGCCAGTAGTATCGGAGCCTTAGAAGGAGGCTACACCTTC. Its protein is CASSIGALEGGYTF.

This rearrangement joins TRBV7-9 to TRBJ1-6; TRBD1 might be the D (5 bases). The CDR3 spans 14 residues. Germline V gives CDR1 SEHNR, CDR2 FQNEAQ (reference sequence). Trimming left V 5 bases short and J 8 bases short, with 13 bases between. CDR3 loop: CASSPGGNDSPLHF. CDR3 nucleotides: TGTGCCAGCAGCCCGGGGGGAAACGATTCACCCCTCCACTTT.

V is TRBV7-3 and J is TRBJ1-6; the D gene is possibly TRBD1 (6 bases). The CDR3 has 15 residues. The germline CDR1 and CDR2 sequences are SGHTA and FQGTGA. V was trimmed by 3 bases and J by 0 bases, leaving 6 bases between them. The CDR3 here is CASSLDSSYNSPLHF. CDR3 DNA: TGTGCCAGCAGCTTGGACAGCTCCTATAATTCACCCCTCCACTTT. The full variable domain, rest sourced from reference TRBV7-3 and TRBJ1-6, is GAGVSQTPSNKVTEKGKYVELRCDPISGHTALYWYRQSLGQGPEFLIYFQGTGAADDSGLPNDRFFAVRPEGSVSTLKIQRTERGDSAVYLCASSLDSSYNSPLHFGNGTRLTVT.

Concerning this clone: The junction departs from germline at one end; a sequencing error may be responsible. This chain connects TRBV4-3 to TRBJ2-7; tentative D call: TRBD2 (6 bases). The germline CDR1 and CDR2 sequences are LGHNA and YSLEER. This CDR3 spans 16 amino acids. The CDR3 spells CASSPSVLGSGAEEYF. In DNA, the CDR3 is TGCGCCAGCAGCCCTTCCGTTTTAGGTAGCGGCGCCGAGGAGTACTTC.

The chain uses TRBV16 and TRBJ1-2; D is perhaps TRBD1 (6 bases). This CDR3 contains 15 residues. The V end lost 5 bases, the J end lost 4 bases, and 17 bases lay between the germline ends. Germline CDR1 KGHSY, CDR2 FQNENV. The CDR3 nucleotides read TGTGCCAGCAGCAGTTTGACAGGACCAAGCTATGGCTACACCTTC. This codes for CASSSLTGPSYGYTF.

V gene TRBV28 combines with J gene TRBJ1-1; TRBD1 agrees at 8 bases. With 6 bases clipped from V and 4 bases from J, the junction kept 10 bases outside the gene matches. This CDR3 has 15 amino acids. Germline V gene data show CDR1 as MDHEN and CDR2 as SYDVKM. In DNA, the CDR3 is TGTGCCAGCAGCCTTTTAAAAGGGACAGGCACTGAAGCTTTCTTT. Translated: CASSLLKGTGTEAFF.

The chain joins TRBV19 to TRBJ2-2; D is uncertain. Looked up from germline, CDR1 is LNHDA and CDR2 is SQIVND (reference sequence). Trimming stripped 1 base from V and 2 bases from J, with 11 bases between. The CDR3 consists of 16 residues. The CDR3 loop reads CASSIGGGRNTGELFF. The CDR3 DNA reads TGTGCCAGTAGTATAGGTGGTGGCAGAAACACCGGGGAGCTGTTTTTT.

CDR3 loop: CASSPIPLTVMNTEAFF. In DNA, the CDR3 is TGTGCCAGCAGCCCAATCCCCTTGACAGTAATGAACACTGAAGCTTTCTTT. The chain carries TRBV9 and TRBJ1-1; D perhaps matches TRBD1 (5 bases). The CDR3 contains 17 residues. The germline V and J ends were trimmed by 4 bases and 0 bases, with 19 bases remaining between them. CDR1 is SGDLS, CDR2 YYNGEE, per germline.

The chain employs TRBV14 and TRBJ2-1; the D gene is possibly TRBD1 (6 bases). The V and J ends lost 5 bases and 2 bases respectively, with 10 bases between them. CDR1 SGHDN and CDR2 FVKESK come from the germline V gene. This CDR3 comprises 14 residues. The CDR3 sequence is CASSWTEAYNEQFF. The DNA of the CDR3 is TGTGCCAGCAGCTGGACAGAAGCCTACAATGAGCAGTTCTTC.

The genes are TRBV5-1 and TRBJ2-3; TRBD1 agrees at 7 bases. The germline V gene has CDR1 SGHRS and CDR2 YFSETQ. The V and J ends lost 0 bases and 3 bases, in that order; junction bases with no gene match: 10. The CDR3 sequence is 17 residues long. CDR3 nucleotides: TGCGCCAGCAGCTTGGCCATACTAGGGGGCTCTACAGATACGCAGTATTTT. It codes for CASSLAILGGSTDTQYF.

The chain has TRBV7-9 and TRBJ1-1, with D possibly matching TRBD1 (6 bases). CDR1 is SEHNR, CDR2 FQNEAQ, per germline (reference sequence). The V and J ends lost 4 bases and 3 bases respectively, with 12 bases between them. The CDR3 is 14 residues long. The CDR3 is CASSSMDRDTEAFF. The CDR3, as DNA: TGTGCCAGCAGCTCTATGGACAGAGACACTGAAGCTTTCTTT.

The rearrangement links TRBV15 to TRBJ1-2; 7 bases map to TRBD1. Germline-derived CDR1 and CDR2 are LNHNV and YYDKDF (reference sequence). This CDR3 spans 15 amino acids. V trimming: 3 bases; J trimming: 4 bases; junction bases outside the gene matches: 8. The CDR3 region is CATSSRTGAGYGYTF. Written as DNA, the CDR3 is TGTGCCACCAGCAGTAGAACAGGGGCTGGCTATGGCTACACCTTC.

The rearrangement joins TRBV7-2 to TRBJ2-7; tentative D call: TRBD2 (7 bases). V was clipped by 1 base and J by 6 bases, with 13 bases between them. CDR1 and CDR2 (germline): SGHTA, FQGNSA. This CDR3 spans 14 amino acids. CDR3 bases: TGTGCCAGCAGCTTAGGCGGGGGCCCGGGCGAGCAGTACTTC. It specifies CASSLGGGPGEQYF.

The chain carries TRBV15 and TRBJ2-2, with D perhaps TRBD1 (6 bases). The length of the CDR3 is 15 residues. Trimming removed 1 base at V and 3 bases at J, with 9 bases between. In germline, CDR1 is LNHNV, CDR2 YYDKDF (reference sequence). CDR3 sequence: CATSRGTEDTGELFF. The CDR3 DNA reads as TGTGCCACCAGCAGAGGGACAGAAGACACCGGGGAGCTGTTTTTT.

V gene TRBV11-2 combines with J gene TRBJ1-5; a possible D gene is TRBD1 (6 bases). V was pared by 2 bases and J by 8 bases, with 13 bases between. The CDR3 covers 14 residues. Germline CDR1 reads SGHAT; CDR2 reads FQNNGV. CDR3 bases: TGTGCCAGCAGCTTAACAGGGTATGGGGAGCCCCAGCATTTT. Protein sequence: CASSLTGYGEPQHF. The variable domain in full, completed from reference TRBV11-2 and TRBJ1-5, reads EAGVAQSPRYKIIEKRQSVAFWCNPISGHATLYWYQQILGQGPKLLIQFQNNGVVDDSQLPKDRFSAERLKGVDSTLKIQPAKLEDSAVYLCASSLTGYGEPQHFGDGTRLSIL.

The chain joins TRBV4-3 to TRBJ2-7, with TRBD2 as a possible D gene (6 bases). The germline V and J ends were trimmed by 1 base and 4 bases, with 8 bases remaining between them. This CDR3 spans 13 amino acids. Germline V lookup: CDR1 LGHNA, CDR2 YSLEER. The CDR3 DNA sequence: TGCGCCAGCAGCCAAGCACGGGGGTACGAGCAGTACTTC. Its translation: CASSQARGYEQYF.

The rearrangement links TRBV7-9 to TRBJ2-1; the match to TRBD1 covers 7 bases. Looked up from germline, CDR1 is SEHNR and CDR2 is FQNEAQ (reference sequence). The CDR3 spans 14 residues. V lost 5 bases and J lost 8; bases outside the gene matches: 9. CDR3 sequence (DNA): TGTGCCAGCAGCGGAAGAGACAGGGCGGATGAGCAGTTCTTC. It codes for CASSGRDRADEQFF.

The V gene is TRBV5-1, the J gene TRBJ1-4; D ambiguous. Per germline, CDR1 SGHRS and CDR2 YFSETQ. The V gene lost 1 base and the J gene lost 3 bases, with 16 bases spanning the gap. This CDR3 spans 17 amino acids. The CDR3 nucleotides read TGCGCCAGCAGCTTGCGAGGGATCCCATCCCCTAATGAAAAACTGTTTTTT. It yields the protein CASSLRGIPSPNEKLFF.

This rearrangement joins TRBV18 to TRBJ1-6, with a tentative D call TRBD1 (6 bases). Germline CDR1 reads KGHSH; CDR2 reads LQKENI. V was clipped by 4 bases and J by 0 bases, with 13 bases between them. The CDR3 consists of 17 residues. This CDR3 reads CASSQGVVSSYNSPLHF. DNA for the CDR3: TGTGCCAGCTCACAGGGGGTGGTAAGCTCCTATAATTCACCCCTCCACTTT.